Given below is one TCR beta chain in context. Its antigen is unidentified. The data were taken from a study of CXCR3-negative and CXCR3-positive naive CD8 T cells. Turning to the study itself: A total of around 140 million TRB reads was generated, with about 1.5 +/- 0.3 million per library.

Preparation of TRB cDNA libraries relied on 5' RACE carrying UMI labels. TCRdb reprocessed the 5' RACE reads and reports one entry per CDR3 protein, with no DNA. This listing includes tens of thousands of distinct CDR3 sequences. The CDR3 covers 16 residues. Germline V gene lookup returns CDR1 MNHEY and CDR2 SMNVEV (reference sequence). Study results and limitations: Surface CD5 looked about the same in the naive subsets, so the authors worked out TCR strength from TRB CDR3 properties.

This TCR was recovered from a human donor in good health. Some clones in this sample may be carry-over from other donors' samples. The sample comprised memory CD8+ T cells from blood. The rearrangement joins TRBV27 to TRBJ2-5; absent DNA, TCRdb's TRBD1 call cannot be checked. CDR3 amino acids: CATRVSRTGGRETQYF.